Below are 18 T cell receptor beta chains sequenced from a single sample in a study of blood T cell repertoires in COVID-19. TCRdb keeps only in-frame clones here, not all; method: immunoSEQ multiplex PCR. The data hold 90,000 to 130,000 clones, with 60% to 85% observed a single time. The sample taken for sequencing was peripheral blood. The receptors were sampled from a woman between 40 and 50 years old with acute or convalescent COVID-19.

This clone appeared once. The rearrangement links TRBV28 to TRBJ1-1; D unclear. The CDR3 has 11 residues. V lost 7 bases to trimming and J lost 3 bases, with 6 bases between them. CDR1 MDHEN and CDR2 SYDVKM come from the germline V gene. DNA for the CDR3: TGTGCCAGCAAGCGATACACTGAAGCTTTCTTT. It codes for CASKRYTEAFF.

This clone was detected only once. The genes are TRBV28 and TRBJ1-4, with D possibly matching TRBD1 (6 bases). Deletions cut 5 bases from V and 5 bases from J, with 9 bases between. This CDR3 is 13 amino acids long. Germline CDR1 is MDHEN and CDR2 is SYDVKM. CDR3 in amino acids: CASSPGQNEKLFF. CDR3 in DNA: TGTGCCAGCAGTCCTGGACAGAATGAAAAACTGTTTTTT.

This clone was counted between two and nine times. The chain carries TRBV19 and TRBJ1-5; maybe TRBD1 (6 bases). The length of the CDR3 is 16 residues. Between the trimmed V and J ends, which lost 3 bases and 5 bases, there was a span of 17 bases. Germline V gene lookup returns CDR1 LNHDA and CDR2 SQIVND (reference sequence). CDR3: CASSIKPRDMYQPQHF. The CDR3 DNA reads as TGTGCCAGTAGTATTAAGCCCCGGGACATGTATCAGCCCCAGCATTTT.

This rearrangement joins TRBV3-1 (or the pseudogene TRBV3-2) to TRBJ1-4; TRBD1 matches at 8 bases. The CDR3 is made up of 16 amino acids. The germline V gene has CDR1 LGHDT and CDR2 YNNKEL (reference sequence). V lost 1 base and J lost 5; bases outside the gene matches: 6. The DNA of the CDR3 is TGTGCCAGCAGCCAAGTATTGGCAGGGGGCAATGAAAAACTGTTTTTT. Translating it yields CASSQVLAGGNEKLFF.

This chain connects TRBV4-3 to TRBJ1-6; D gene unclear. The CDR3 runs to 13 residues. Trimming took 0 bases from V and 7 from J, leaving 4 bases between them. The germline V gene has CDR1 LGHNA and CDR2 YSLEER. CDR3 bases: TGCGCCAGCAGCCAAGAGCGGAATTCACCCCTCCACTTT. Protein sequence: CASSQERNSPLHF.

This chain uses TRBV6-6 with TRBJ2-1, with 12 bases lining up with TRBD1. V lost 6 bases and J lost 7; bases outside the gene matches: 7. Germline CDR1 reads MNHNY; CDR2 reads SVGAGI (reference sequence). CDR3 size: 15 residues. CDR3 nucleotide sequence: TGTGCCAGCAGGCCGGGACAGGGGGCGATGAATGAGCAGTTCTTC. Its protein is CASRPGQGAMNEQFF.

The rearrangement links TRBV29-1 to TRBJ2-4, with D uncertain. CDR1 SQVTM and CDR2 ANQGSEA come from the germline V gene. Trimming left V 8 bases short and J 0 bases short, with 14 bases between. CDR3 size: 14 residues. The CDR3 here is CSFSHSVAKNIQYF. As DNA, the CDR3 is TGCAGCTTTAGCCATTCTGTAGCCAAAAACATTCAGTACTTC.

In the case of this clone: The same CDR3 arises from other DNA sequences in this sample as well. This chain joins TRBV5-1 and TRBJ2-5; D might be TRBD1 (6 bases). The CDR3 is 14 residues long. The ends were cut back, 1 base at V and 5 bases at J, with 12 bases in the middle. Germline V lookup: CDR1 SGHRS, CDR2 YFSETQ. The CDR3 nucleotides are TGCGCCAGCAGCTTGAGCAGGGGCGGTGAGACCCAGTACTTC. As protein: CASSLSRGGETQYF.

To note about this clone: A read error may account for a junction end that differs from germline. The CDR3: CASEGTSGGAGRLF. The CDR3 DNA follows: TGTGCCAGTGAGGGGACTAGCGGGGGGGCCGGTAGACTCTTC. The chain carries TRBV19 and TRBJ2-1, with 16 positions matching TRBD2. This CDR3 comprises 14 residues. The germline V gene encodes CDR1 LNHDA and CDR2 SQIVND (reference sequence).

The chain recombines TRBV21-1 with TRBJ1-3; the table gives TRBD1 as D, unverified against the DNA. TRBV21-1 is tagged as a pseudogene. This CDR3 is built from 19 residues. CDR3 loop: CANPTEIDGKGDSGNTIYF. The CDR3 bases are TGTGCCAACCCTACCGAAATAGACGGGAAGGGGGACTCTGGAAACACCATATATTTT.

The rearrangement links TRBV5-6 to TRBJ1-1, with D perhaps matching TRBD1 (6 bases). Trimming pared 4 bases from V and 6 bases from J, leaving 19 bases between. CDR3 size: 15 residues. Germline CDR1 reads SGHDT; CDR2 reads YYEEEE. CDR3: CASSPWFRGVAEAFF. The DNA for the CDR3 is TGTGCCAGCAGCCCTTGGTTCAGGGGAGTCGCTGAAGCTTTCTTT.

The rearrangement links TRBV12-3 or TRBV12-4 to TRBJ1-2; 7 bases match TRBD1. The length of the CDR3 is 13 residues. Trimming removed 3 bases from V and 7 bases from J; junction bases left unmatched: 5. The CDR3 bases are TGTGCCAGCAGTTTGAGCAGGGGGGCTGGCTACACCTTC. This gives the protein CASSLSRGAGYTF.

The CDR3 region is CASSVGSGDMNTEAFF. CDR3 sequence (DNA): TGTGCCAGCAGCGTAGGATCTGGGGACATGAACACTGAAGCTTTCTTT. This sequence joins TRBV9 and TRBJ1-1; D might be TRBD1 (6 bases). Germline V gene sequence: CDR1 SGDLS, CDR2 YYNGEE. Trimming pared 0 bases from V and 0 bases from J, leaving 12 bases between. The CDR3 totals 16 residues.

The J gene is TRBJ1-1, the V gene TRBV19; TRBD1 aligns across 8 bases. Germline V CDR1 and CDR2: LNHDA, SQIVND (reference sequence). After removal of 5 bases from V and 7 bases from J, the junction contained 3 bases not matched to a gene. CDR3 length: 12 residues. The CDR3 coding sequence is TGTGCCAGTAGTTCAGGGGGCCATGAAGCTTTCTTT. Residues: CASSSGGHEAFF.

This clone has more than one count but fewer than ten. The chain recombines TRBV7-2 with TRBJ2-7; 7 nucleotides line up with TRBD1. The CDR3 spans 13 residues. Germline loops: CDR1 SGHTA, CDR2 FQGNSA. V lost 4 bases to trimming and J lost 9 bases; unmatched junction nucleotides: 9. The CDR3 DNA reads TGTGCCAGCAGCTCGAGACAGGGTTCTGTGCAGTACTTC. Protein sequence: CASSSRQGSVQYF.

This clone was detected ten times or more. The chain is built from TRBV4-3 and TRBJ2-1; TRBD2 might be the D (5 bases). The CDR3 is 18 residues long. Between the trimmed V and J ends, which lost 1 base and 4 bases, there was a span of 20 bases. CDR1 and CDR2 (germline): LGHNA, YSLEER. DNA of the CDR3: TGCGCCAGCAGCCAAGCGGGATCCACGGCCTCAATTTACAATGAGCAGTTCTTC. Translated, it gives CASSQAGSTASIYNEQFF.

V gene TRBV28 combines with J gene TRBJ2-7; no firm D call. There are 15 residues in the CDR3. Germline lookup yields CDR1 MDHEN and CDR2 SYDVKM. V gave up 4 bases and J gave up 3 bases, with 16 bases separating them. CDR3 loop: CASSSHGGISYEQYF. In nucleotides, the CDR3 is TGTGCCAGCAGTTCCCACGGCGGCATAAGCTACGAGCAGTACTTC.

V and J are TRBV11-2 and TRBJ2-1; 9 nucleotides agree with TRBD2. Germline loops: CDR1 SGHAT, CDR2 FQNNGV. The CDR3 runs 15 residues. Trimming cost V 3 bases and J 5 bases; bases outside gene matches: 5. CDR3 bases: TGTGCCAGCAGCTTCCTGAGCGGGGGGAACAATGAGCAGTTCTTC. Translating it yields CASSFLSGGNNEQFF.